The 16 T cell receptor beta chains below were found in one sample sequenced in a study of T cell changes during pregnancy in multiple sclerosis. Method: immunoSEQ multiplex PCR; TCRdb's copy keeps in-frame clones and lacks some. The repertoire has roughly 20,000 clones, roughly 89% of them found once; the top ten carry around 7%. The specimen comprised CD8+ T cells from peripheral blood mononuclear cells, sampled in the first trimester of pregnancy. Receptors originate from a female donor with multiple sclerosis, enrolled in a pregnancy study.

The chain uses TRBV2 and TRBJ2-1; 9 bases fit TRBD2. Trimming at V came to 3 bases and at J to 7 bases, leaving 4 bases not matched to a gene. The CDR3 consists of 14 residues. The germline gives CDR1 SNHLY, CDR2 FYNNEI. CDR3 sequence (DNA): TGTGCCAGCAGTGACGGGACTAGCTATAATGAGCAGTTCTTC. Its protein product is CASSDGTSYNEQFF.

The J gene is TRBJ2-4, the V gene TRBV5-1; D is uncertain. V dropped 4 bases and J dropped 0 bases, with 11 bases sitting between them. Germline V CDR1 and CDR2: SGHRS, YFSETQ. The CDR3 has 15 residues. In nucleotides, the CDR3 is TGCGCCAGCAGCAAAGAAGCCGTAGCCAAAAACATTCAGTACTTC. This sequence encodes CASSKEAVAKNIQYF.

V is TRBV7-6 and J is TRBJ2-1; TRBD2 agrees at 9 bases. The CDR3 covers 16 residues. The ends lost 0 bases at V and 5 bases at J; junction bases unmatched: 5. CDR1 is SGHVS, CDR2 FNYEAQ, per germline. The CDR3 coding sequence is TGTGCCAGCAGCTTAGCAGGCGCGGGAGGGCACAATGAGCAGTTCTTC. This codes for CASSLAGAGGHNEQFF.

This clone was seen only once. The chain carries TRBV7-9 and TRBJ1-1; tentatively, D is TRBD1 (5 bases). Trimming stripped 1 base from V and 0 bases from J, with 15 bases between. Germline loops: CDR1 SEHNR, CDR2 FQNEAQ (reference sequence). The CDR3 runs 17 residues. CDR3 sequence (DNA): TGTGCCAGCAGCTTAGTTAAGGGGCGAAGCATGAACACTGAAGCTTTCTTT. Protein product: CASSLVKGRSMNTEAFF.

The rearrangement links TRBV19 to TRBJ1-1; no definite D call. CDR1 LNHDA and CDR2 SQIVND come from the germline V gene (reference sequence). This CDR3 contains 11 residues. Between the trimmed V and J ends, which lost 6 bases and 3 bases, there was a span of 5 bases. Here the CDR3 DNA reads TGTGCCAGTAGCCGGGACACTGAAGCTTTCTTT. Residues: CASSRDTEAFF. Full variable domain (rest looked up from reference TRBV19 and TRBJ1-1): DGGITQSPKYLFRKEGQNVTLSCEQNLNHDAMYWYRQDPGQGLRLIYYSQIVNDFQKGDIAEGYSVSREKKESFPLTVTSAQKNPTAFYLCASSRDTEAFFGQGTRLTVV.

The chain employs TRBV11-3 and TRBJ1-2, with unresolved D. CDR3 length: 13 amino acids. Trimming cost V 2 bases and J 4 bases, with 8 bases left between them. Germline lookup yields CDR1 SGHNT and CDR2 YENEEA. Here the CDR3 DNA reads TGTGCCAGCAGCTTATTTCAATCCTATGGCTACACCTTC. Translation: CASSLFQSYGYTF.

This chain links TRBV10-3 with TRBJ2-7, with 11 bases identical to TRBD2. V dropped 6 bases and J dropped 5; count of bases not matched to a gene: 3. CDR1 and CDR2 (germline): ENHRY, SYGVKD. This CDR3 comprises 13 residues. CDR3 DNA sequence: TGTGCCATCAGGGTAGCGGGGGGGGACGAGCAGTACTTC. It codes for CAIRVAGGDEQYF.

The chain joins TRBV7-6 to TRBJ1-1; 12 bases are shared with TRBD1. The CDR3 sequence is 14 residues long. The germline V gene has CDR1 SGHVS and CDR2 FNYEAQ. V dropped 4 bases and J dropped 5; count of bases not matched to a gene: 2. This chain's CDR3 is CASSWGQGATEAFF. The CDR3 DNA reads TGTGCCAGCAGCTGGGGACAGGGGGCGACTGAAGCTTTCTTT.

CDR3 DNA sequence: TGCGCCAGCAGCCAAGAGAACAGGGACCCAGATACGCAGTATTTT. Translation: CASSQENRDPDTQYF. The V call is TRBV4-1, the J call TRBJ2-3; D perhaps matches TRBD1 (6 bases). The CDR3 is 15 residues long. Trimming pared 0 bases from V and 4 bases from J, leaving 11 bases between. Germline CDR1 reads MGHRA; CDR2 reads YSYEKL.

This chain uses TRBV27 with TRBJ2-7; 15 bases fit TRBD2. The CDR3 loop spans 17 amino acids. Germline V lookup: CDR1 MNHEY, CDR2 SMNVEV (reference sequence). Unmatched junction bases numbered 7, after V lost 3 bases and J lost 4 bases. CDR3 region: CASSFGTSGRRAYEQYF. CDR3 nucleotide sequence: TGTGCCAGCAGTTTCGGGACTAGCGGGAGGCGGGCGTACGAGCAGTACTTC.

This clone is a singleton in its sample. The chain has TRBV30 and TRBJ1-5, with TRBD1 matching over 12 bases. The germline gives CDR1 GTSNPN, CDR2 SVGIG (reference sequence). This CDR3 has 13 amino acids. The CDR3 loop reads CASGTGGYGPQHF. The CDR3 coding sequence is TGTGCGTCCGGGACAGGGGGCTATGGGCCCCAGCATTTT.

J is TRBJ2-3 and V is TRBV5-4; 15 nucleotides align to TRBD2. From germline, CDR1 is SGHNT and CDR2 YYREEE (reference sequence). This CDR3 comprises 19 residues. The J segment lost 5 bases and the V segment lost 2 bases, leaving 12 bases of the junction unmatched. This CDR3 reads CASSLWSRTSGRAKDTQYF. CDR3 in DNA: TGTGCCAGCAGCTTATGGTCTAGGACTAGCGGGAGGGCGAAAGATACGCAGTATTTT.

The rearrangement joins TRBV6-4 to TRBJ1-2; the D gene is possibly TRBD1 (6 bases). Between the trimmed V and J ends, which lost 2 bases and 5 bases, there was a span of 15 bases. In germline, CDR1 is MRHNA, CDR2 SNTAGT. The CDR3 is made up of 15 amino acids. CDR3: CASSDETGSVYGYTF. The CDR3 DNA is TGTGCCAGCAGTGACGAGACAGGTAGCGTTTATGGCTACACCTTC.

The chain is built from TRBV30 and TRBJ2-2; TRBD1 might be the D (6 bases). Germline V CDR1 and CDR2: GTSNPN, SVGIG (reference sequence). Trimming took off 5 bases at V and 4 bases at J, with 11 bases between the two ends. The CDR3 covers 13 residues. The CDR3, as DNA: TGTGCCTGGCAGGGGTTGGTCACCGGGGAGCTGTTTTTT. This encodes CAWQGLVTGELFF.

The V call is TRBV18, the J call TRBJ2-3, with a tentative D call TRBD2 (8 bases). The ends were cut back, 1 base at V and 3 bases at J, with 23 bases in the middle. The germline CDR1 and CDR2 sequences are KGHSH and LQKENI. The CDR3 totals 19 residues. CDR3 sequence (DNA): TGTGCCAGCTCACCACGGGACAGAAAAGCGGGAGAGGAAACAGATACGCAGTATTTT. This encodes CASSPRDRKAGEETDTQYF.

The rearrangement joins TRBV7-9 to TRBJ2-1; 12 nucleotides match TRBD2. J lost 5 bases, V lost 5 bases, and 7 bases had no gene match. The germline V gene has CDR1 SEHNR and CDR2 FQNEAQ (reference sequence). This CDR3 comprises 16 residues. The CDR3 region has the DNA TGTGCCAGCAGCGAACTAGCGGGAGGAACCCACAATGAGCAGTTCTTC. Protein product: CASSELAGGTHNEQFF.